This TCR beta chain was sequenced for a study of blood T cell repertoires in COVID-19 (dated by TCRdb to the early 2020s). In terms of the full investigation: The collaborator samples originated in the United States, Italy and Spain and spanned the acute and convalescent phases of COVID-19. The prospective study material was composed of cDNA or gDNA derived from T cells, B-cell-depleted T cells, or PBMCs. Deeply sampled blood TCRbeta repertoires from subjects exposed to, actively infected with, or recovered from COVID-19 were included in the dataset. The repertoires were made available in a free public database intended to serve as a resource for research on the immune response to SARS-CoV-2. The samples were drawn from two sources: the first 160 participants of the ongoing ImmuneRACE study, and about 1,300 subjects contributed by 6 global collaborators. The sample metadata nearly always contained a de-identified subject ID, COVID-19 status, age in years and sex. Where available, HLA class I and class II types were taken from metadata supplied by the sample provider and were not determined by assay-based typing.

TCRbeta CDR3 regions were amplified from genomic DNA using the immunoSEQ Assay, a bias-controlled multiplex PCR. Turning to the authors' computational methods: Nucleated cell counts per sample were estimated from amplification of reference gene primers within the assay. Sequence reads were collapsed and filtered to measure the absolute abundance of every unique TCRbeta CDR3 rearrangement. Productive Simpson clonality was computed per sample as the square root of Simpson's diversity index over productive rearrangements. TCRdb mirrors the immuneACCESS table, restricted to in-frame sequences. Some clones are absent from its copies; in checked studies, under half trace to an unresolved V gene, and the reason for the others is unknown. V and J calls and clone size follow that table, whereas D and trimming were derived from the DNA. In this sample the table shows some 270,000 clones, around 86% of which occur a single time. In total, the top ten clones hold approximately 2.2% of the sample.

Relative to germline, V is 0 bases shorter and J is 4 bases shorter, with 12 bases between their ends. CDR1 ENHRY and CDR2 SYGVKD were looked up in the germline V gene. Taken from cysteine to phenylalanine, the CDR3 has 15 residues. The kept DNA is CDR3 alone, 45 bases in frame from the first base. As concerns this clone: Its binding antigen is unknown. No much larger clone exists at a distance of one base, and base qualities are not known.

What the research found in general, with its limitations: The amount of clinical and demographic metadata varied by source and participant and was provided uncurated.

The collaborating institutions used their own protocols to collect whole blood in K2EDTA tubes. For TCRbeta analysis, collaborator samples were shipped as frozen whole blood, as isolated PBMCs, or as DNA extracted from either sample type. Input material: peripheral blood. The receptor's source is a man aged 45-65 years with acute or convalescent COVID-19. The chain employs TRBV10-3 and TRBJ1-2, with a tentative D gene TRBD1 over 5 matching bases. The DNA sequence is as follows: TGTGCCATCAGTGAGTCCCCGGACATGGGCTATGGCTACACCTTC. The resulting protein is CAISESPDMGYGYTF.